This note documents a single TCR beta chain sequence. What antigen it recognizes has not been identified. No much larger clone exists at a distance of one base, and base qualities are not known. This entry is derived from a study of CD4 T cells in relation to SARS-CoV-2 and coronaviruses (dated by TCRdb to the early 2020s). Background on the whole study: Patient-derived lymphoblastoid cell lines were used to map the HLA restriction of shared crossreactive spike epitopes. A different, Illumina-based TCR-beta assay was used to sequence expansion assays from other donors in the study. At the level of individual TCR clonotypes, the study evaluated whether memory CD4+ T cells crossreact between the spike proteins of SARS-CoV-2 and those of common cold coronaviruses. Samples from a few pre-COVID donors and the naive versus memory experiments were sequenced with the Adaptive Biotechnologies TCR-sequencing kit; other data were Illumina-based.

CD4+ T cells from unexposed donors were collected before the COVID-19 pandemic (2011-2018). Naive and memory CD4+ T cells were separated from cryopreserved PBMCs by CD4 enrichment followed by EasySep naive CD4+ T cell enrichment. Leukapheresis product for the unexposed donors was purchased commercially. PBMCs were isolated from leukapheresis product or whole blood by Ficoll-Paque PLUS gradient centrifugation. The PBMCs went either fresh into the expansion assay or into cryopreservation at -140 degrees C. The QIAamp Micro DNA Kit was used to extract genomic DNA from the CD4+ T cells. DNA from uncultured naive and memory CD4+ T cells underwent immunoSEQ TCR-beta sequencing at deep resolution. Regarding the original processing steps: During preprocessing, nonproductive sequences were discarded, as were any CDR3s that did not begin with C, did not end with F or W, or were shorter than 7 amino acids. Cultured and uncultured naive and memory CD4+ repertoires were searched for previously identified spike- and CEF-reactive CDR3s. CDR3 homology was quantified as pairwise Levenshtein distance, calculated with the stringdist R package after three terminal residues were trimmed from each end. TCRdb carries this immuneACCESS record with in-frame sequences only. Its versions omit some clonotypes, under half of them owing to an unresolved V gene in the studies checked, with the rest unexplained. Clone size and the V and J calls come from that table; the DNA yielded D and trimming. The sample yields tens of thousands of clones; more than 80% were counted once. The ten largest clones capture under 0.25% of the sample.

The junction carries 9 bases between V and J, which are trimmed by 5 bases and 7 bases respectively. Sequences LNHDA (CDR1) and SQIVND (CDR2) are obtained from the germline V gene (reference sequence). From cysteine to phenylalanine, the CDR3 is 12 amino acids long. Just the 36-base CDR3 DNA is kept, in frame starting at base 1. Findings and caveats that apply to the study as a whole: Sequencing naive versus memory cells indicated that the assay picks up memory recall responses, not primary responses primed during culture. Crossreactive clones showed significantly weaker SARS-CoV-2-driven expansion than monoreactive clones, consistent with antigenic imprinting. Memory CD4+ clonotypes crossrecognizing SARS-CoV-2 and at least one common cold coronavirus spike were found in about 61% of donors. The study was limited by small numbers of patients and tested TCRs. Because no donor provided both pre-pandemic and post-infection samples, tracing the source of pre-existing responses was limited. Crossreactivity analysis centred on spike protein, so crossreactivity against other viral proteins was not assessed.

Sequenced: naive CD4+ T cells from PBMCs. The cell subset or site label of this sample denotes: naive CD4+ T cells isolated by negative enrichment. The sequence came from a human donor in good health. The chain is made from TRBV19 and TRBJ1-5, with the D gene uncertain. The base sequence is TGTGCCAGTAGTCGAGGGATCCAGCCCCAGCATTTT. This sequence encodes CASSRGIQPQHF.